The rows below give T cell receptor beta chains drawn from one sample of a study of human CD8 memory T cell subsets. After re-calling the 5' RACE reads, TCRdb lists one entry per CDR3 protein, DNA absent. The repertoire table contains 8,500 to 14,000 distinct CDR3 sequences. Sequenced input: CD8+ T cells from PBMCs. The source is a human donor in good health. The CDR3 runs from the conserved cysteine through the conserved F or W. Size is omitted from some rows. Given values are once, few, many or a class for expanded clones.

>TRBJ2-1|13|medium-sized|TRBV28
CASSLLGGHEQFF
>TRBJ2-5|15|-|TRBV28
CASSLREFTSWTQYF
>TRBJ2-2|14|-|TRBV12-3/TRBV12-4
CASSPGTATGELFF
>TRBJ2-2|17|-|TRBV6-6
CASSYSMGGLNTGELFF
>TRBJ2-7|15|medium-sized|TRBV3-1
CASSQDPGTGNEQYF
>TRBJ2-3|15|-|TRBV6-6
CASSYGPAATDTQYF
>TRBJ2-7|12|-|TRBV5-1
CASSQGGNEQYF
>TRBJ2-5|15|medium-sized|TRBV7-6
CASSFEGGPQETQYF
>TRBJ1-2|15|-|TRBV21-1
CASSKPQTGGYGYTF
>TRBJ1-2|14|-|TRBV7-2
CASSVRDSHYGYTF
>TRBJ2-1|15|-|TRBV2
CASYSRDRGLGEQFF
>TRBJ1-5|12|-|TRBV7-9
CASSDQGKPQHF
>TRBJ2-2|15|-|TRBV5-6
CASSLDREGTGELFF
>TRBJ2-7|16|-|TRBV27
CASSHPGRGRTYEQYF
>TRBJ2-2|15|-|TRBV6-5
CASSYAGRDTGELFF
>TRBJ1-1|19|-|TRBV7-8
CASSTLLGLAQGRGTEAFF
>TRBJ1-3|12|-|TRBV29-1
CSVVGDGNTIYF
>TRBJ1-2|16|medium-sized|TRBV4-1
CASSQEQGAASGGYTF
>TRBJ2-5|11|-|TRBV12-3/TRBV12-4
CASKSQGTQYF
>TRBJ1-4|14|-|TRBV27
CASRDGQNNEKLFF
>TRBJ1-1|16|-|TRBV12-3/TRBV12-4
CASSLESGTTLTQAFF
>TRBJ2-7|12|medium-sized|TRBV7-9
CASSFSSYEQYF
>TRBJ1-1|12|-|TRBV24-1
CATSDSDTEAFF
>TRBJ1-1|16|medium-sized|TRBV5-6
CASSLREGDSTLRAFF
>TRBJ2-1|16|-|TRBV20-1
CSARDRAGGLTSEQFF
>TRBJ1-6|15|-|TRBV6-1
CASSEAATLVSPLHF
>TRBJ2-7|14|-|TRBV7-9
CASSPPGGPYEQYF
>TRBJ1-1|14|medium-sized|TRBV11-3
CASSLDPGNTEAFF
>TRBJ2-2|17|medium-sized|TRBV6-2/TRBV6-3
CASSYSPTGANTGELFF
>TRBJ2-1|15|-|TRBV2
CASSLSGGSYNEQFF
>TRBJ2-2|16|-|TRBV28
CASSPPGARNTGELFF
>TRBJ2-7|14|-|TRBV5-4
CASSPDRGEREQYF
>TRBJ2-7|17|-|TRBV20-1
CSAMRLAGVGGSYEQYF
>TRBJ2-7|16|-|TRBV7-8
CASSLLGTGATGEQYF
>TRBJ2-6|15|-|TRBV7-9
CASSSPLSGANVLTF
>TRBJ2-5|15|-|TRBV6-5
CASSLLAGGWETQYF
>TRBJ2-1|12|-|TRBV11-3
CASSLDRREQFF
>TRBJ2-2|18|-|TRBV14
CASSQDHRGWENTGELFF
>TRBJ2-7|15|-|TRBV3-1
CASSHGLAGNYEQYF
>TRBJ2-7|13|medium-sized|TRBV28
CASSFPDGYEQYF
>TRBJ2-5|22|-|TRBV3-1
CASSPEGAGGAFLYSYQETQYF
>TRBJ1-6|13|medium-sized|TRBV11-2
CASSLEGFSPLHF
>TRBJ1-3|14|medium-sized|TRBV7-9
CASSLRGYGNTIYF
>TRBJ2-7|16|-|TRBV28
CASSLSRGTAPYEQYF
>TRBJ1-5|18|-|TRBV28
CASSFIGTGDHSNQPQHF
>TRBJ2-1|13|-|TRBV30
CASLAGGLSEQFF
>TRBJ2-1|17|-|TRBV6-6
CASSYSGQGGPYNEQFF